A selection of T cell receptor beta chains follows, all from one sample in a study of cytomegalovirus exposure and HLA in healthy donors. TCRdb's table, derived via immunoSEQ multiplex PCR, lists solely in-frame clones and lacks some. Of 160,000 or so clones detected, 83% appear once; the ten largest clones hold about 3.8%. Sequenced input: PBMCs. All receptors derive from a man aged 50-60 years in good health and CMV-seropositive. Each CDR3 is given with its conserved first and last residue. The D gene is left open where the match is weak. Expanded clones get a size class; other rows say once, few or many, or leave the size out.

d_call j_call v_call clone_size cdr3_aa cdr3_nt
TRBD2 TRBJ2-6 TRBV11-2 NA CASNTGGWSSGANVLTF TGTGCCAGCAACACCGGGGGGTGGAGCTCTGGGGCCAACGTCCTGACTTTC
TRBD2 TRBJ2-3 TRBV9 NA CASSVTSGSWTDTQYF TGTGCCAGCAGCGTAACTAGCGGGAGTTGGACAGATACGCAGTATTTT
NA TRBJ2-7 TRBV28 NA CASGSVRPYEQYF TGTGCCAGCGGGAGCGTCCGGCCATACGAGCAGTACTTC
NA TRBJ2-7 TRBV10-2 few CASSESEGGSSYEQYF TGCGCCAGCAGTGAGTCGGAGGGCGGAAGCTCCTACGAGCAGTACTTC
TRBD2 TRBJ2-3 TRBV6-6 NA CASSNPSGGARDTQYF TGTGCCAGCAGCAACCCTAGCGGGGGGGCAAGAGATACGCAGTATTTT
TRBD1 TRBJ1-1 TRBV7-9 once CASSLIKPGQGSFGEAFF TGTGCCAGCAGCCTAATAAAACCGGGACAGGGGAGTTTTGGAGAAGCTTTCTTT
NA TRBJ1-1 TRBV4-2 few CASSQERGHRNTEAFF TGTGCCAGCAGCCAAGAAAGGGGACACCGGAACACTGAAGCTTTCTTT
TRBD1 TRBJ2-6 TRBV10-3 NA CAIRGTGTGPGANVLTF TGTGCCATCAGGGGGACCGGGACAGGGCCTGGGGCCAACGTCCTGACTTTC
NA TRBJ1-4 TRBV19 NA CASSIGTSGTNEKLFF TGTGCCAGTAGTATAGGGACCTCGGGGACTAATGAAAAACTGTTTTTT
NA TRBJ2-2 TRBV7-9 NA CGGQGNTGELFF TGTGGTGGGCAGGGAAACACCGGGGAGCTGTTTTTT
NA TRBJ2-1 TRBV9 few CASSVGPNRVYNEQFF TGTGCCAGCAGCGTCGGTCCCAATCGGGTTTACAATGAGCAGTTCTTC
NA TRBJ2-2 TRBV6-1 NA CASSSGGQSGELFF TGTGCCAGCAGTTCCGGGGGGCAGAGCGGGGAGCTGTTTTTT
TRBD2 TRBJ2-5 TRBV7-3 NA CASSLSGGVQETQYF TGTGCCAGCAGCTTAAGTGGGGGGGTCCAAGAGACCCAGTACTTC
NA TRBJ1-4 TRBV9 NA CASSVTNLPNEKLFF TGTGCCAGCAGCGTAACTAATCTTCCCAATGAAAAACTGTTTTTT
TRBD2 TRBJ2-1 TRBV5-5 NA CASSLDASGGATEQFF TGTGCCAGCAGCTTGGATGCTAGCGGGGGGGCGACTGAGCAGTTCTTC
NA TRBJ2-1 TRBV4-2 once CASSQESGEGNEQFF TGTGCCAGCAGCCAAGAGTCGGGAGAAGGCAATGAGCAGTTCTTC
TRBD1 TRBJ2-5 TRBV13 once CASSLQGAYQETQYF TGTGCCAGCAGCTTACAGGGGGCGTACCAAGAGACCCAGTACTTC
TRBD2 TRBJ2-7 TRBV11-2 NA CASSFRDYYEQYF TGTGCCAGCAGCTTCCGGGACTACTACGAGCAGTACTTC
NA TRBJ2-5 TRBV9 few CASSATGQPETQYF TGTGCCAGCAGCGCCACTGGACAGCCCGAGACCCAGTACTTC
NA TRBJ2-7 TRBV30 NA CAWNTRQSYEQYF TGTGCCTGGAATACGAGGCAGAGCTACGAGCAGTACTTC
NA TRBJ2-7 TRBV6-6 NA CASSYGAGNSYEQYF TGTGCCAGCAGTTACGGGGCGGGAAACTCCTACGAGCAGTACTTC